The clone carrying this T cell receptor beta chain has at least ten counts. This sample was taken from a study of T cells in Graves' hyperthyroidism and ophthalmopathy. The source material, RNA transcripts, was used to amplify TCR beta CDR3 regions. The TCR CDR3 first-round RT-PCR relied on the HTBI primer set. TCRdb passed the multiplex PCR reads through MiXCR, listing each CDR3 protein once. The sample shows about 250,000 distinct CDR3 sequences, more than 20% of them seen only once. The study based diagnoses on clinical symptoms, serum thyroxine and TRAb, thyroid ultrasound and orbital computed tomography. This CDR3 is 16 amino acids long. V shed 11 bases, J shed 5 bases, and the junction held 19 bases outside the gene matches. Germline V gene data show CDR1 as MNHNS and CDR2 as SASEGT.

This sequence joins TRBV6-1 and TRBJ2-5, with 8 bases aligning to TRBD2. The source is a woman between 40 and 55 years old with Graves' ophthalmopathy. Sequencing input: blood. DNA of the CDR3: TGTGCCGCCCCCTCGACGCTTCAGCGGGAGCTGGAGACCCAGTACTTC. Amino acids: CAAPSTLQRELETQYF.